The 27 T cell receptor beta chains in this list originate from one sample, sequenced in a study of blood T cell repertoires in COVID-19. Repertoires were generated with immunoSEQ multiplex PCR, while TCRdb's copy carries only in-frame clones and drops some. The table shows roughly 190,000 clones, with roughly nine tenths occurring only once. Sequenced: PBMCs or T cells enriched from blood (not recorded which). The receptors were sampled from a woman younger than 45 who had recovered from COVID-19.

The chain couples TRBV7-3 to TRBJ1-1; TRBD1 matches at 10 bases. Germline V lookup: CDR1 SGHTA, CDR2 FQGTGA. The CDR3 has 15 residues. The V gene end was trimmed by 2 bases and the J gene end by 1 base; junction bases not matched to a gene: 1. This CDR3 reads CASSLGTGANTEAFF. The DNA for the CDR3 is TGTGCCAGCAGCTTAGGGACAGGGGCGAACACTGAAGCTTTCTTT.

This clone occurred once. This rearrangement joins TRBV5-1 to TRBJ2-1, with D hard to call. V gave up 8 bases and J gave up 6 bases, with 12 bases separating them. This CDR3 is 12 amino acids long. CDR1 is SGHRS and CDR2 is YFSETQ in the germline V gene. The CDR3 region is CASTGKINEQFF. For the CDR3, the DNA is TGCGCCAGTACCGGTAAGATCAATGAGCAGTTCTTC.

This rearrangement joins TRBV2 to TRBJ1-6, with 9 nucleotides matching TRBD1. The ends lost 3 bases at V and 9 bases at J; junction bases unmatched: 6. Germline V gives CDR1 SNHLY, CDR2 FYNNEI. This CDR3 has 15 residues. The CDR3 loop reads CASSDKQGASSPLHF. The CDR3 DNA reads as TGTGCCAGCAGTGACAAACAGGGGGCCTCTTCACCCCTCCACTTT.

The rearrangement links TRBV27 to TRBJ2-7, with D unresolved. Germline loops: CDR1 MNHEY, CDR2 SMNVEV (reference sequence). This CDR3 is built from 14 residues. V was cut by 3 bases and J by 2 bases, with 11 bases left in between. Here the CDR3 DNA reads TGTGCCAGCAGTTTTTCAGGCTTGACCTACGAGCAGTACTTC. Protein: CASSFSGLTYEQYF.

The rearrangement uses TRBV5-1 and TRBJ2-3, with D possibly being TRBD2 (6 bases). Germline V gene data show CDR1 as SGHRS and CDR2 as YFSETQ. V was clipped by 0 bases and J by 0 bases, with 8 bases between them. The CDR3 has 15 amino acids. In DNA, the CDR3 is TGCGCCAGCAGCTTGGGGCGGGGTAGCACAGATACGCAGTATTTT. Amino acid sequence: CASSLGRGSTDTQYF. The entire variable domain, with the rest obtained from reference TRBV5-1 and TRBJ2-3, is as follows: KAGVTQTPRYLIKTRGQQVTLSCSPISGHRSVSWYQQTPGQGLQFLFEYFSETQRNKGNFPGRFSGRQFSNSRSEMNVSTLELGDSALYLCASSLGRGSTDTQYFGPGTRLTVL.

The chain links TRBV28 to TRBJ2-5; 9 nucleotides match TRBD2. CDR1 and CDR2 (germline): MDHEN, SYDVKM. Trimming cost V 6 bases and J 4 bases; bases outside gene matches: 6. This CDR3 is built from 14 residues. Written as DNA, the CDR3 is TGTGCCAGCAGGACCGAAGCGGGAGGAGAGACCCAGTACTTC. This encodes CASRTEAGGETQYF.

The chain couples TRBV6-5 to TRBJ2-1; D is unclear. V was shortened by 4 bases and J by 3 bases, with 16 bases between the two germline ends. This CDR3 contains 16 residues. Germline V gives CDR1 MNHEY, CDR2 SVGAGI. CDR3 protein: CASSSLDSTFYNEQFF. CDR3 nucleotide sequence: TGTGCCAGCAGTTCTCTAGATAGCACTTTCTACAATGAGCAGTTCTTC.

The chain has TRBV13 and TRBJ2-1; TRBD2 matches at 11 bases. The junction had 2 bases not matched to a gene; V was cut back by 4 bases and J by 0 bases. This CDR3 has 16 amino acids. In germline, CDR1 is PRHDT, CDR2 FYEKMQ (reference sequence). CDR3: CASSSSGGPSYNEQFF. The CDR3 bases are TGTGCCAGCAGCTCTAGCGGGGGGCCCTCCTACAATGAGCAGTTCTTC.

The rearrangement joins TRBV5-1 to TRBJ2-3, with 9 bases matching TRBD2. Germline trimming cut 0 bases from V and 2 bases from J; bases unmatched to any gene: 4. Germline CDR1 is SGHRS and CDR2 is YFSETQ. CDR3 length equals 16 residues. CDR3 DNA sequence: TGCGCCAGCAGCTTGGCGGCTAGCGGGAACACAGATACGCAGTATTTT. It encodes CASSLAASGNTDTQYF.

The V and J genes are TRBV24-1 and TRBJ2-5; TRBD1 matches at 7 bases. The V and J ends lost 1 base and 5 bases, in that order; junction bases with no gene match: 12. This CDR3 has 17 residues. Germline V gene lookup returns CDR1 KGHDR and CDR2 SFDVKD. The CDR3 DNA sequence: TGTGCCACCAGTGATTTTAGGTCAAAGGGGGCCCAGGAGACCCAGTACTTC. This gives the protein CATSDFRSKGAQETQYF.

The chain uses TRBV15 and TRBJ1-6; TRBD1 agrees at 7 bases. Germline V gene lookup returns CDR1 LNHNV and CDR2 YYDKDF (reference sequence). The ends lost 0 bases at V and 7 bases at J; junction bases unmatched: 9. The CDR3 covers 17 residues. The CDR3, as DNA: TGTGCCACCAGCAGAGATTTGTCGGCAGGGGGAAATTCACCCCTCCACTTT. It translates to CATSRDLSAGGNSPLHF.

The chain combines TRBV7-8 with TRBJ1-1; D perhaps matches TRBD1 (5 bases). Looked up from germline, CDR1 is SGHVS and CDR2 is FQNEAQ. V gave up 5 bases and J gave up 5 bases, with 15 bases separating them. This CDR3 contains 14 residues. CDR3 DNA sequence: TGTGCCAGCAGCCCTCTTGTTCAGGGAACTGAAGCTTTCTTT. Translating it yields CASSPLVQGTEAFF.

The V call is TRBV6-5, the J call TRBJ1-2, with TRBD1 matching 8 bases. This CDR3 comprises 16 residues. Germline lookup yields CDR1 MNHEY and CDR2 SVGAGI. J gave up 2 bases and V 2 bases, and 7 bases lay outside the gene matches. This chain's CDR3 is CASSYTGQGTNYGYTF. The CDR3 coding sequence is TGTGCCAGCAGTTACACAGGACAGGGAACAAACTATGGCTACACCTTC.

This chain's CDR3 is CATSDLRSGELFF. The CDR3 bases are TGTGCCACCAGTGATTTGAGGAGCGGGGAGCTGTTTTTT. The chain employs TRBV24-1 and TRBJ2-2; D call uncertain. This CDR3 comprises 13 residues. In germline, CDR1 is KGHDR, CDR2 SFDVKD. Trimming pared 0 bases from V and 7 bases from J, leaving 5 bases between.

This chain links TRBV18 with TRBJ1-1; 7 bases match TRBD1. Germline V CDR1 and CDR2: KGHSH, LQKENI. CDR3 length equals 14 residues. The V segment lost 5 bases and the J segment 1 base; nucleotides outside the gene matches: 4. The CDR3 loop is CASSTGTENTEAFF. DNA of the CDR3: TGTGCCAGCTCAACCGGGACAGAGAACACTGAAGCTTTCTTT. The full variable domain, completed using reference TRBV18 and TRBJ1-1, is NAGVMQNPRHLVRRRGQEARLRCSPMKGHSHVYWYRQLPEEGLKFMVYLQKENIIDESGMPKERFSAEFPKEGPSILRIQQVVRGDSAAYFCASSTGTENTEAFFGQGTRLTVV.

The chain uses TRBV29-1 and TRBJ1-2; D gene ambiguous. Germline V gene data show CDR1 as SQVTM and CDR2 as ANQGSEA. With 5 bases removed from V and 8 bases from J, the gap between germline ends came to 12 bases. This CDR3 region has 11 residues. Here the CDR3 reads CSVREGWGYTF. DNA of the CDR3: TGCAGCGTTCGCGAGGGCTGGGGCTACACCTTC.

The V call is TRBV7-9, the J call TRBJ1-2, with D tentatively TRBD1 (5 bases). CDR1 SEHNR and CDR2 FQNEAQ come from the germline V gene (reference sequence). V lost 10 bases and J 8 bases, leaving 17 bases between the germline ends. CDR3 length equals 12 residues. The DNA for the CDR3 is TGTGCCACCCTCGGAGGGACTGTGGGCTACACCTTC. It is translated as CATLGGTVGYTF.

This clone was found once. The chain recombines TRBV2 with TRBJ2-1; 8 nucleotides agree with TRBD2. Germline CDR1 SNHLY, CDR2 FYNNEI. The CDR3 sequence is 16 residues long. Trimming removed 2 bases from V and 9 bases from J; junction bases left unmatched: 12. The CDR3 protein is CASSERTSGGWSEQFF. For the CDR3, the DNA is TGTGCCAGCAGTGAACGGACAAGCGGGGGATGGAGTGAGCAGTTCTTC.

V gene TRBV4-2 combines with J gene TRBJ2-4; 9 nucleotides agree with TRBD1. Germline V gene lookup returns CDR1 LGHNA and CDR2 YNFKEQ. CDR3 length: 17 residues. V dropped 4 bases and J dropped 0; count of bases not matched to a gene: 7. In DNA form, the CDR3 reads TGTGCCAGCAGCCGGGGACAGGGTGCCCTAGCCAAAAACATTCAGTACTTC. Amino acid sequence: CASSRGQGALAKNIQYF.

The J gene is TRBJ2-7, the V gene TRBV4-1; 8 positions match TRBD1. V lost 4 bases and J lost 3; bases outside the gene matches: 8. The CDR3 sequence is 15 residues long. Germline-derived CDR1 and CDR2 are MGHRA and YSYEKL. The CDR3, as DNA: TGCGCCAGCAGCCGTTTAGGACAGGGAAACTACGAGCAGTACTTC. Protein sequence: CASSRLGQGNYEQYF.

Here the CDR3 DNA reads TGTGCCAGCAGCTTAGAGCAGGGGATAGCCAAAAACATTCAGTACTTC. As protein: CASSLEQGIAKNIQYF. The chain links TRBV7-9 to TRBJ2-4; tentatively, D is TRBD1 (6 bases). Trimming removed 1 base from V and 0 bases from J, with 10 bases in between. The V gene's germline CDR1 is SEHNR and CDR2 FQNEAQ (reference sequence). The length of the CDR3 is 16 residues.

J is TRBJ1-1 and V is TRBV15; 9 nucleotides match TRBD1. Trimming at V came to 2 bases and at J to 1 base, leaving 2 bases not matched to a gene. This CDR3 spans 15 amino acids. Per germline, CDR1 LNHNV and CDR2 YYDKDF (reference sequence). CDR3 sequence (DNA): TGTGCCACCAGCAGACAGGGACAGGGGAACACTGAAGCTTTCTTT. Protein sequence: CATSRQGQGNTEAFF.

The V call is TRBV24-1, the J call TRBJ2-1; tentatively, D is TRBD1 (6 bases). Deletions cut 4 bases from V and 4 bases from J, with 16 bases between. The CDR3 has 16 amino acids. CDR1 is KGHDR, CDR2 SFDVKD, per germline. In DNA form, the CDR3 reads TGTGCCACCAGTGACCCGGCAGGTGACAGGTACAATGAGCAGTTCTTC. The encoded protein is CATSDPAGDRYNEQFF.

The chain links TRBV7-9 to TRBJ2-5; 7 bases are a match to TRBD1. This CDR3 comprises 14 residues. Per the germline V gene, CDR1 is SEHNR and CDR2 is FQNEAQ (reference sequence). J gave up 4 bases and V 5 bases, and 7 bases lay outside the gene matches. The CDR3 protein is CASSHTGDGETQYF. CDR3 nucleotide sequence: TGTGCCAGCAGCCATACAGGGGATGGAGAGACCCAGTACTTC.

V and J are TRBV3-1 (or the pseudogene TRBV3-2) and TRBJ2-7; D unresolved. CDR3 length equals 14 residues. Germline CDR1 LGHDT, CDR2 YNNKEL (reference sequence). V lost 1 base and J lost 0, with 7 bases in between. The CDR3 spells CASSQGVNSYEQYF. CDR3 sequence (DNA): TGTGCCAGCAGCCAAGGTGTCAACTCCTACGAGCAGTACTTC.

This chain uses TRBV19 with TRBJ1-5; D is possibly TRBD1 (5 bases). The CDR3 length is 13 residues. V lost 2 bases, J lost 8 bases, and 10 bases lay in between. Germline V gene data show CDR1 as LNHDA and CDR2 as SQIVND (reference sequence). The CDR3 sequence: CASSIFGGEPQHF. CDR3 bases: TGTGCCAGTAGTATATTCGGAGGGGAGCCCCAGCATTTT.

The chain links TRBV4-2 to TRBJ2-5; TRBD1 agrees at 8 bases. The germline V gene has CDR1 LGHNA and CDR2 YNFKEQ. The CDR3 runs to 16 residues. The trim removed 2 bases at V and 3 bases at J, leaving 8 bases unmatched. CDR3 coding DNA: TGTGCCAGCAGCCAACTAAGGGGACAGGAAAAAGAGACCCAGTACTTC. Amino acid sequence: CASSQLRGQEKETQYF.